Below are 29 T cell receptor beta chains sequenced from a single sample in a study of cytomegalovirus exposure and HLA in healthy donors. PCR primers comprised 60 Vbeta and 13 Jbeta primers. Method: immunoSEQ multiplex PCR; TCRdb's copy keeps in-frame clones and lacks some. The sample has around 210,000 clones. The sequencing sample was made of PBMCs. The receptors were sampled from a woman in her twenties or thirties in good health and CMV-seropositive.

The chain has TRBV2 and TRBJ2-3; TRBD2 aligns across 10 bases. Germline CDR1 is SNHLY and CDR2 is FYNNEI. The V and J ends lost 6 bases and 4 bases, in that order; junction bases with no gene match: 7. The CDR3 is made up of 15 amino acids. The CDR3 sequence is CASRGQRGGPDTQYF. The DNA for the CDR3 is TGTGCCAGCAGGGGCCAGCGGGGGGGCCCAGATACGCAGTATTTT.

V gene TRBV19 combines with J gene TRBJ2-5, with 11 nucleotides matching TRBD2. There are 15 residues in the CDR3. Germline-derived CDR1 and CDR2 are LNHDA and SQIVND (reference sequence). The V segment lost 5 bases and the J segment 6 bases; nucleotides outside the gene matches: 8. The CDR3 is CASSPRSGRVQTQYF. The CDR3 bases are TGTGCCAGTAGTCCGCGTAGCGGGAGGGTCCAGACCCAGTACTTC. Using reference TRBV19 and TRBJ2-5 for the parts outside the CDR3, the full variable domain is DGGITQSPKYLFRKEGQNVTLSCEQNLNHDAMYWYRQDPGQGLRLIYYSQIVNDFQKGDIAEGYSVSREKKESFPLTVTSAQKNPTAFYLCASSPRSGRVQTQYFGPGTRLLVL.

The V and J genes are TRBV7-2 and TRBJ1-1; the D gene is possibly TRBD1 (6 bases). Trimming pared 5 bases from V and 1 base from J, leaving 11 bases between. CDR3 size: 14 residues. CDR1 and CDR2 from the germline V gene are SGHTA and FQGNSA. CDR3 in amino acids: CASSQQGQNTEAFF. The CDR3 DNA reads as TGTGCCAGCAGCCAACAGGGACAGAACACTGAAGCTTTCTTT. The full variable domain, completed using reference TRBV7-2 and TRBJ1-1, is GAGVSQSPSNKVTEKGKDVELRCDPISGHTALYWYRQSLGQGLEFLIYFQGNSAPDKSGLPSDRFSAERTGGSVSTLTIQRTQQEDSAVYLCASSQQGQNTEAFFGQGTRLTVV.

The V call is TRBV19, the J call TRBJ2-1; 8 bases line up with TRBD2. V shed 7 bases and J 2 bases; nucleotides not matched to a gene: 4. Germline V gene sequence: CDR1 LNHDA, CDR2 SQIVND (reference sequence). The CDR3 consists of 14 residues. The CDR3 loop is CASTSGGPYNEQFF. DNA of the CDR3: TGTGCCAGTACCTCGGGGGGGCCCTACAATGAGCAGTTCTTC.

This sequence joins TRBV27 and TRBJ1-2, with 7 bases matching TRBD1. Germline V lookup: CDR1 MNHEY, CDR2 SMNVEV (reference sequence). Trimming at V came to 5 bases and at J to 8 bases, leaving 11 bases not matched to a gene. This CDR3 spans 14 amino acids. The CDR3 nucleotides read TGTGCCAGCAGTACCCTCCGGGACAGCAACGGCTACACCTTC. Translating it yields CASSTLRDSNGYTF.

The genes are TRBV30 and TRBJ1-1, with D unresolved. This CDR3 has 17 amino acids. Trimming pared 4 bases from V and 2 bases from J, leaving 23 bases between. The germline gives CDR1 GTSNPN, CDR2 SVGIG (reference sequence). The CDR3 nucleotides read TGTGCCTGGATAAAGATGACACTTACAAATGGCAACACTGAAGCTTTCTTT. Translating it yields CAWIKMTLTNGNTEAFF.

The V and J genes are TRBV6-1 and TRBJ1-5; D is possibly TRBD1 (5 bases). Germline CDR1 MNHNS, CDR2 SASEGT. The ends were cut back, 7 bases at V and 5 bases at J, with 15 bases in the middle. The CDR3 contains 14 residues. The CDR3 bases are TGTGCCAGCACCCAACCGGACAAAGATCAGCCCCAGCATTTT. Amino acids: CASTQPDKDQPQHF.

The rearrangement uses TRBV5-1 and TRBJ2-7, with 13 bases fitting TRBD2. V shed 2 bases and J 0 bases; nucleotides not matched to a gene: 2. Germline CDR1 is SGHRS and CDR2 is YFSETQ. The CDR3 runs to 16 residues. In nucleotides, the CDR3 is TGCGCCAGCAGCTTCGGGACTAGCGGGGTCTCCTACGAGCAGTACTTC. As protein: CASSFGTSGVSYEQYF.

The chain has TRBV19 and TRBJ1-1; 8 nucleotides align to TRBD1. The V gene end was trimmed by 5 bases and the J gene end by 6 bases; junction bases not matched to a gene: 8. From germline, CDR1 is LNHDA and CDR2 SQIVND (reference sequence). This CDR3 has 14 amino acids. The CDR3 nucleotides read TGTGCCAGTAGTCACGCAGGGGGCTCCGCTGAAGCTTTCTTT. It translates to CASSHAGGSAEAFF.

The rearrangement links TRBV6-5 to TRBJ1-1; no reliable D call. Trimming shortened V by 4 bases and J by 3 bases, and 9 bases separated the two germline ends. The CDR3 runs 13 residues. Germline values: CDR1 MNHEY, CDR2 SVGAGI. CDR3 in DNA: TGTGCCAGCAGTTTATCCCGGGACACTGAAGCTTTCTTT. This codes for CASSLSRDTEAFF.

As regards this clone: Other DNA sequences in the same sample also yield this CDR3. The chain has TRBV2 and TRBJ1-5, with 9 bases lining up with TRBD1. CDR1 SNHLY and CDR2 FYNNEI come from the germline V gene. J was trimmed by 4 bases and V by 4 bases; bases with no gene match: 2. CDR3 length equals 14 residues. The CDR3 reads CASSGGQGNQPQHF. In DNA form, the CDR3 reads TGTGCCAGCAGTGGAGGACAGGGGAATCAGCCCCAGCATTTT.

The chain joins TRBV19 to TRBJ2-7; TRBD1 might be the D (6 bases). The CDR3 sequence is 14 residues long. Germline values: CDR1 LNHDA, CDR2 SQIVND (reference sequence). Between the trimmed V and J ends, which lost 6 bases and 7 bases, there was a span of 19 bases. The DNA of the CDR3 is TGTGCCAGTAGGGGGGCCGCCTCCTCTGGGGAGCAGTACTTC. It encodes CASRGAASSGEQYF.

This chain links TRBV14 with TRBJ2-7; possible D gene TRBD2, 5 bases. The CDR3 is 14 residues long. Germline V gives CDR1 SGHDN, CDR2 FVKESK. V shed 2 bases and J shed 3 bases, with 11 bases lying between them. The CDR3 loop reads CASSQNPGNYEQYF. The CDR3 DNA reads TGTGCCAGCAGCCAAAATCCCGGGAACTACGAGCAGTACTTC.

With regard to this clone: Additional DNA sequences in this sample encode the identical CDR3. The chain combines TRBV27 with TRBJ1-2, with D unclear. Trimming took off 2 bases at V and 4 bases at J, with 8 bases between the two ends. Germline CDR1 and CDR2: MNHEY and SMNVEV (reference sequence). There are 13 residues in the CDR3. CDR3 sequence reads: CASSLLGSYGYTF. CDR3 coding DNA: TGTGCCAGCAGTTTACTTGGGAGCTATGGCTACACCTTC.

CDR3: CASSQKGAVSGQGYHNEQFF. The CDR3 DNA reads TGTGCCAGCAGCCAAAAAGGGGCTGTTTCGGGACAAGGCTATCACAATGAGCAGTTCTTC. J is TRBJ2-1 and V is TRBV14; the D gene is possibly TRBD1 (6 bases). The V end was cut by 2 bases, the J end by 5 bases, with 28 bases between. Germline loops: CDR1 SGHDN, CDR2 FVKESK. The CDR3 has 20 residues.

V is TRBV30 and J is TRBJ1-5, with 7 nucleotides matching TRBD1. The length of the CDR3 is 14 residues. Unmatched junction bases numbered 10, after V lost 5 bases and J lost 6 bases. Germline V lookup: CDR1 GTSNPN, CDR2 SVGIG (reference sequence). CDR3 amino acids: CAWEYRGSGQPQHF. The CDR3 DNA is TGTGCCTGGGAATACAGGGGAAGCGGTCAGCCCCAGCATTTT. Full variable domain (missing parts from reference TRBV30 and TRBJ1-5): SQTIHQWPATLVQPVGSPLSLECTVEGTSNPNLYWYRQAAGRGLQLLFYSVGIGQISSEVPQNLSASRPQDRQFILSSKKLLLSDSGFYLCAWEYRGSGQPQHFGDGTRLSIL.

CDR3 nucleotide sequence: TGTGCCAGCAGACTGACAGGGGGCGGTGGAAACACCATATATTTT. Translated, it gives CASRLTGGGGNTIYF. The rearrangement joins TRBV28 to TRBJ1-3; 10 positions agree with TRBD1. The CDR3 length is 15 residues. Per germline, CDR1 MDHEN and CDR2 SYDVKM. Germline trimming cut 6 bases from V and 3 bases from J; bases unmatched to any gene: 5. The whole variable domain, filled in from reference TRBV28 and TRBJ1-3, reads DVKVTQSSRYLVKRTGEKVFLECVQDMDHENMFWYRQDPGLGLRLIYFSYDVKMKEKGDIPEGYSVSREKKERFSLILESASTNQTSMYLCASRLTGGGGNTIYFGEGSWLTVV.

The chain uses TRBV11-2 and TRBJ2-7; 7 bases align to TRBD2. V shed 6 bases, J shed 6 bases, and the junction held 11 bases outside the gene matches. The CDR3 loop spans 14 amino acids. Germline-derived CDR1 and CDR2 are SGHAT and FQNNGV. The CDR3 DNA reads TGTGCCAGCAGTTTATTTCCGGGACTACGCGAGCAGTACTTC. Residues: CASSLFPGLREQYF.

This rearrangement joins TRBV10-3 to TRBJ2-7, with 7 bases fitting TRBD2. The CDR3 is 13 amino acids. V trimming: 7 bases; J trimming: 5 bases; junction bases outside the gene matches: 8. Germline CDR1 reads ENHRY; CDR2 reads SYGVKD. The CDR3: CAITGGSLNEQYF. The CDR3 DNA reads as TGTGCCATCACTGGCGGGAGTCTCAACGAGCAGTACTTC.

The rearrangement joins TRBV7-2 to TRBJ1-3; maybe TRBD1 (6 bases). V was shortened by 3 bases and J by 4 bases, with 22 bases between the two germline ends. The CDR3 runs 18 residues. Germline assignment: CDR1 SGHTA and CDR2 FQGNSA. Here the CDR3 reads CASSFSLWGTGLGNTIYF. CDR3 nucleotide sequence: TGTGCCAGCAGCTTTTCACTTTGGGGAACAGGGCTAGGAAACACCATATATTTT.

The chain uses TRBV14 and TRBJ1-6, with D hard to call. The germline CDR1 and CDR2 sequences are SGHDN and FVKESK. The CDR3 has 13 amino acids. Trimming removed 0 bases from V and 10 bases from J, with 7 bases in between. Written as DNA, the CDR3 is TGTGCCAGCAGCCAAGAAGGGAGGTCACCCCTCCACTTT. This gives the protein CASSQEGRSPLHF. The whole variable domain, remainder taken from reference TRBV14 and TRBJ1-6, is EAGVTQFPSHSVIEKGQTVTLRCDPISGHDNLYWYRRVMGKEIKFLLHFVKESKQDESGMPNNRFLAERTGGTYSTLKVQPAELEDSGVYFCASSQEGRSPLHFGNGTRLTVT.

The chain couples TRBV4-1 to TRBJ2-7; 8 bases fit TRBD2. This CDR3 has 17 amino acids. The germline V gene encodes CDR1 MGHRA and CDR2 YSYEKL. The junction had 10 bases not matched to a gene; V was cut back by 1 base and J by 2 bases. CDR3 nucleotides: TGCGCCAGCAGCCAAGTGGCCTCGTCCGGGGGGGCCTACGAGCAGTACTTC. As protein: CASSQVASSGGAYEQYF.

This sequence joins TRBV6-5 and TRBJ1-2, with D tentatively TRBD1 (5 bases). V lost 5 bases, J lost 1 base, and 14 bases lay in between. Germline assignment: CDR1 MNHEY and CDR2 SVGAGI. The CDR3 runs to 15 residues. The CDR3: CASSILPGNNYGYTF. The DNA for the CDR3 is TGTGCCAGCAGTATCCTTCCAGGGAATAACTATGGCTACACCTTC.

The rearrangement joins TRBV29-1 to TRBJ1-2; a weak D match, TRBD1 (6 bases). The CDR3 extends over 12 amino acids. Germline values: CDR1 SQVTM, CDR2 ANQGSEA. V lost 5 bases and J 5 bases, leaving 12 bases between the germline ends. This CDR3 is CSVILTGYGYTF. CDR3 DNA sequence: TGCAGCGTTATACTCACAGGGTATGGCTACACCTTC.

The gene calls are TRBV5-4 and TRBJ2-5; 8 bases are a match to TRBD2. The J call is in doubt because the DNA end fits TRBJ2-7 better. The germline V gene has CDR1 SGHNT and CDR2 YYREEE (reference sequence). This CDR3 is 16 amino acids long. The CDR3 spells CASSSNPGLGLYEQYF. CDR3 bases: TGTGCCAGCAGCTCCAACCCGGGACTAGGTCTCTACGAGCAGTACTTC.

The chain joins TRBV11-2 to TRBJ2-5; the match to TRBD2 covers 13 bases. The J call is doubtful: the DNA matches TRBJ2-7 better. CDR1 SGHAT and CDR2 FQNNGV come from the germline V gene. This CDR3 is 15 amino acids long. CDR3 region: CASRGLAGDLYEQYF. The DNA of the CDR3 is TGTGCCAGCAGAGGACTAGCGGGAGATCTCTACGAGCAGTACTTC.

The chain combines TRBV5-6 with TRBJ2-1; possibly TRBD1 for D (5 bases). Per germline, CDR1 SGHDT and CDR2 YYEEEE. This CDR3 contains 12 residues. Trimming left V 4 bases short and J 8 bases short, with 10 bases between. CDR3 nucleotides: TGTGCCAGCAGCCCCGGACAAGATGAGCAGTTCTTC. Amino acid sequence: CASSPGQDEQFF.

V and J are TRBV5-1 and TRBJ1-2; TRBD1 aligns across 7 bases. The J segment lost 2 bases and the V segment lost 4 bases, leaving 5 bases of the junction unmatched. The germline CDR1 and CDR2 sequences are SGHRS and YFSETQ. CDR3 length: 14 amino acids. The CDR3 DNA reads as TGCGCCAGCAGCCTCGGGGGACAGAACTATGGCTACACCTTC. This encodes CASSLGGQNYGYTF.

The J gene is TRBJ2-7, the V gene TRBV6-1; 13 positions agree with TRBD2. Trimming took 0 bases from V and 4 from J; bases not matched to a gene: 9. This CDR3 is 18 amino acids long. Germline-derived CDR1 and CDR2 are MNHNS and SASEGT. This CDR3 reads CASSEATLAGGQAYEQYF. The CDR3 DNA follows: TGTGCCAGCAGTGAAGCGACACTAGCGGGGGGGCAAGCTTACGAGCAGTACTTC.